Each of the 18 T cell receptor beta chains below was sequenced from the same sample in a study of blood T cell repertoires in COVID-19. Libraries were prepared by immunoSEQ multiplex PCR; TCRdb keeps only in-frame clonotypes and omits some of them. The sample holds about 180,000 clones; around 83% are singletons and the top ten take around 6.2%. The sample taken for sequencing was PBMCs or T cells enriched from blood (not recorded which). These receptors were obtained from a man in his forties who had recovered from COVID-19.

This clone was detected once. The rearrangement uses TRBV12-3 or TRBV12-4 and TRBJ2-7; 7 nucleotides line up with TRBD1. This CDR3 has 11 residues. V gave up 5 bases and J gave up 6 bases; unmatched junction bases: 1. The CDR3 DNA is TGTGCCAGCAGTGACAGGGCCGAGCAGTACTTC. Protein: CASSDRAEQYF.

The V gene is TRBV12-5, the J gene TRBJ2-7; D unresolved. Trimming left V 1 base short and J 3 bases short, with 13 bases between. Germline V gene sequence: CDR1 LGHNT, CDR2 FRNRAP. There are 15 residues in the CDR3. This CDR3 reads CASGLEAEANYEQYF. As DNA, the CDR3 is TGTGCTAGTGGTTTGGAGGCCGAGGCTAACTACGAGCAGTACTTC.

V and J are TRBV10-3 and TRBJ2-3, with D perhaps matching TRBD2 (6 bases). The CDR3 has 11 residues. Germline V gene sequence: CDR1 ENHRY, CDR2 SYGVKD. The V gene lost 8 bases and the J gene lost 5 bases, with 8 bases spanning the gap. DNA of the CDR3: TGTGCCATCGAAGCGGGAGATACGCAGTATTTT. Its translation is CAIEAGDTQYF.

The chain links TRBV2 to TRBJ1-1; TRBD1 is a possible D gene (6 bases). The CDR3 spans 14 residues. Per the germline V gene, CDR1 is SNHLY and CDR2 is FYNNEI. Deletions cut 6 bases from V and 0 bases from J, with 11 bases between. CDR3 loop: CASSGQQMNTEAFF. The CDR3 DNA sequence: TGTGCCAGCAGCGGACAGCAGATGAACACTGAAGCTTTCTTT.

This clone appeared a single time. The chain links TRBV7-9 to TRBJ1-1, with 9 bases identical to TRBD1. Trimming took 4 bases from V and 0 from J; bases not matched to a gene: 9. The germline gives CDR1 SEHNR, CDR2 FQNEAQ (reference sequence). This CDR3 comprises 17 residues. This CDR3 is CASSWDRDRVMNTEAFF. CDR3 bases: TGTGCCAGCAGCTGGGACCGGGACAGGGTTATGAACACTGAAGCTTTCTTT.

This chain joins TRBV6-5 and TRBJ1-4; TRBD1 is a possible D gene (6 bases). This CDR3 is 13 amino acids long. The germline gives CDR1 MNHEY, CDR2 SVGAGI. V was shortened by 8 bases and J by 4 bases, with 11 bases between the two germline ends. CDR3 coding DNA: TGTGCCAGCGACAGGCAGGGTAATGAAAAACTGTTTTTT. Its translation is CASDRQGNEKLFF.

This clone was seen just once. The chain employs TRBV11-2 and TRBJ1-2; 10 bases match TRBD1. V lost 1 base, J lost 4 bases, and 3 bases stayed unmatched. The CDR3 is 15 amino acids. Germline loops: CDR1 SGHAT, CDR2 FQNNGV. For the CDR3, the DNA is TGTGCCAGCAGCTTAGGTGGGACAGGGGTCTATGGCTACACCTTC. Its translation: CASSLGGTGVYGYTF.

The genes are TRBV11-2 and TRBJ1-5, with D tentatively TRBD1 (5 bases). V dropped 5 bases and J dropped 7 bases, with 9 bases sitting between them. This CDR3 comprises 12 residues. CDR1 is SGHAT, CDR2 FQNNGV, per germline. The CDR3 sequence is CASSRTGQPQHF. CDR3 in DNA: TGTGCCAGCAGCAGAACAGGCCAGCCCCAGCATTTT.

The chain is built from TRBV30 and TRBJ1-2, with TRBD1 as a possible D gene (6 bases). Germline loops: CDR1 GTSNPN, CDR2 SVGIG (reference sequence). Trimming took 6 bases from V and 8 from J, leaving 16 bases between them. CDR3 length: 12 residues. The CDR3 DNA follows: TGTGCCTGTCTACGCGACAGGTCGGGCTACACCTTC. Protein: CACLRDRSGYTF.

The chain uses TRBV15 and TRBJ2-7, with 9 bases lining up with TRBD1. CDR3 length: 13 amino acids. V lost 11 bases to trimming and J lost 1 base; unmatched junction nucleotides: 6. Per germline, CDR1 LNHNV and CDR2 YYDKDF (reference sequence). This chain's CDR3 is CASGTGRSYEQYF. The CDR3 coding sequence is TGTGCCTCCGGGACAGGGCGTTCCTACGAGCAGTACTTC. The variable domain in full, with the rest retrieved from reference TRBV15 and TRBJ2-7, is DAMVIQNPRYQVTQFGKPVTLSCSQTLNHNVMYWYQQKSSQAPKLLFHYYDKDFNNEADTPDNFQSRRPNTSFCFLDIRSPGLGDTAMYLCASGTGRSYEQYFGPGTRLTVT.

The chain couples TRBV18 to TRBJ1-2; TRBD1 aligns across 11 bases. Trimming removed 8 bases from V and 5 bases from J; junction bases left unmatched: 4. Germline CDR1 is KGHSH and CDR2 is LQKENI. CDR3 length equals 13 residues. The CDR3 DNA follows: TGTGCCAGCCACGGGACAGGGGGGTATGGCTACACCTTC. Translation gives CASHGTGGYGYTF.

The rearrangement links TRBV6-1 to TRBJ2-7, with D perhaps TRBD2 (5 bases). The V and J ends lost 1 base and 4 bases respectively, with 14 bases between them. Germline values: CDR1 MNHNS, CDR2 SASEGT. The CDR3 runs to 15 residues. The CDR3 reads CASSEGTGLSYEQYF. CDR3 sequence (DNA): TGTGCCAGCAGTGAAGGGACGGGGTTGTCTTACGAGCAGTACTTC.

The chain employs TRBV5-1 and TRBJ2-7; 7 nucleotides line up with TRBD1. CDR1 is SGHRS and CDR2 is YFSETQ in the germline V gene. V shed 4 bases and J 4 bases; nucleotides not matched to a gene: 5. This CDR3 is 13 amino acids long. CDR3 loop: CASSATTGYEQYF. The CDR3 DNA sequence: TGCGCCAGCAGCGCAACGACAGGGTACGAGCAGTACTTC.

This clone is medium-sized. The V call is TRBV19, the J call TRBJ1-5, with TRBD1 matching over 9 bases. The J segment lost 5 bases and the V segment lost 5 bases, leaving 7 bases of the junction unmatched. Germline values: CDR1 LNHDA, CDR2 SQIVND (reference sequence). CDR3 length equals 15 residues. The CDR3 coding sequence is TGTGCCAGTAGTGAAGGACAGGGGTTGTATCAGCCCCAGCATTTT. This encodes CASSEGQGLYQPQHF.

The chain uses TRBV15 and TRBJ1-6; D is possibly TRBD1 (5 bases). Germline V gene lookup returns CDR1 LNHNV and CDR2 YYDKDF (reference sequence). This CDR3 contains 16 residues. V shed 8 bases and J shed 9 bases, with 23 bases lying between them. DNA of the CDR3: TGTGCCACCCGCCCGGGCTGGGGGGGGTGGGGTTCACCCCTCCACTTT. Protein sequence: CATRPGWGGWGSPLHF.

The chain recombines TRBV9 with TRBJ2-2; TRBD1 agrees at 9 bases. V lost 3 bases, J lost 7 bases, and 7 bases stayed unmatched. The CDR3 runs to 15 residues. CDR1 is SGDLS and CDR2 is YYNGEE in the germline V gene. The CDR3 sequence is CASSARTGVGGELFF. As DNA, the CDR3 is TGTGCCAGCAGCGCTCGGACAGGGGTGGGCGGGGAGCTGTTTTTT.

The chain carries TRBV27 and TRBJ2-4; maybe TRBD2 (5 bases). The V gene's germline CDR1 is MNHEY and CDR2 SMNVEV (reference sequence). This CDR3 is built from 13 residues. Between the trimmed V and J ends, which lost 8 bases and 7 bases, there was a span of 15 bases. The DNA of the CDR3 is TGTGCCAGCTCCTCCCACGGGAATAACATTCAGTACTTC. Its protein is CASSSHGNNIQYF.

This sequence joins TRBV3-1 (or the pseudogene TRBV3-2) and TRBJ2-1; D is perhaps TRBD1 (7 bases). V shed 4 bases and J shed 9 bases, with 19 bases lying between them. This CDR3 is 15 amino acids long. Germline CDR1 reads LGHDT; CDR2 reads YNNKEL (reference sequence). CDR3 region: CASSPRGVSGVEQFF. The CDR3 coding sequence is TGTGCCAGCAGCCCCAGGGGGGTCTCAGGGGTTGAGCAGTTCTTC.